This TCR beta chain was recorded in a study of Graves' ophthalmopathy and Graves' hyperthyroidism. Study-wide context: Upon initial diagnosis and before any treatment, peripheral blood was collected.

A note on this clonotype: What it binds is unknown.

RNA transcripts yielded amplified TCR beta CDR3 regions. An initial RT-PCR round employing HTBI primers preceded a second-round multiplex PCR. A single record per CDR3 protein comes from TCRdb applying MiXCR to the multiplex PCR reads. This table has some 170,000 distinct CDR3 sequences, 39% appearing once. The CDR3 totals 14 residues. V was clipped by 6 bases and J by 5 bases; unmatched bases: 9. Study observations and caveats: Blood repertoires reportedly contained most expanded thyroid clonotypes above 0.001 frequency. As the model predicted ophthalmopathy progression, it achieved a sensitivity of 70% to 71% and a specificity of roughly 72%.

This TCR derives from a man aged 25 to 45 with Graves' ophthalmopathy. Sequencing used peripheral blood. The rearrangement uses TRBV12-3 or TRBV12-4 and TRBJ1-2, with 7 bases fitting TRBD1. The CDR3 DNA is TGTGCCAGCAGACGACAGGGCGGAGGGTATGGCTACACCTTC. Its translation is CASRRQGGGYGYTF.